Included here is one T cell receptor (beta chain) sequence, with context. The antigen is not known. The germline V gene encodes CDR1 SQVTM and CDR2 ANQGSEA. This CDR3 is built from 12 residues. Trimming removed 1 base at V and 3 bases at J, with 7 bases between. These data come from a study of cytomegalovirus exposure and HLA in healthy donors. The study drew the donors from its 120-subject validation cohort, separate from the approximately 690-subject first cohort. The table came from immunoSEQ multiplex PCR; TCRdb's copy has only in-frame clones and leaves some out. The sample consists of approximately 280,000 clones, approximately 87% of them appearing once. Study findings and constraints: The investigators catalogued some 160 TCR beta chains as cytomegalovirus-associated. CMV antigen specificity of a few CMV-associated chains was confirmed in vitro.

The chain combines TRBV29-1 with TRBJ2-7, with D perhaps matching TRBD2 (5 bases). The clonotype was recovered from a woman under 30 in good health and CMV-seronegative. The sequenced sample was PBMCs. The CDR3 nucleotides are TGCAGCGTTGAAGCCCGGGGCTACGAGCAGTACTTC. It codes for CSVEARGYEQYF.